These 27 T cell receptor beta chains share one sample of origin, sequenced in a study of response to subunit inactivated influenza vaccine. TCRdb redid the calling of the RT-PCR reads with MiXCR, one entry per CDR3 protein. The sample holds 750,000 to 850,000 distinct CDR3 sequences, around 18% seen once. The starting material was PBMCs from blood, obtained 4 to 6 days after vaccination. These receptors originate from a man in his forties or fifties who received an inactivated influenza vaccine.

The chain has TRBV5-1 and TRBJ2-5; D remains ambiguous. The length of the CDR3 is 14 residues. V was pared by 0 bases and J by 1 base, with 7 bases between. CDR1 SGHRS and CDR2 YFSETQ come from the germline V gene. This CDR3 reads CASSLGKFQETQYF. The CDR3 nucleotides read TGCGCCAGCAGCTTGGGGAAGTTCCAAGAGACCCAGTACTTC. Looking up the rest from reference TRBV5-1 and TRBJ2-5 gives the full variable domain: KAGVTQTPRYLIKTRGQQVTLSCSPISGHRSVSWYQQTPGQGLQFLFEYFSETQRNKGNFPGRFSGRQFSNSRSEMNVSTLELGDSALYLCASSLGKFQETQYFGPGTRLLVL.

This clonotype showed up many times. The chain is built from TRBV5-1 and TRBJ2-1; tentative D call: TRBD2 (6 bases). Germline-derived CDR1 and CDR2 are SGHRS and YFSETQ. V was clipped by 5 bases and J by 10 bases, with 25 bases between them. CDR3 size: 16 residues. The CDR3 DNA reads as TGCGCCAGCAGTCTCGGTAGCGGCCGAACCGGAAGGGAGCAGTTCTTC. It codes for CASSLGSGRTGREQFF. Together with reference TRBV5-1 and TRBJ2-1, the CDR3 gives the full variable domain: KAGVTQTPRYLIKTRGQQVTLSCSPISGHRSVSWYQQTPGQGLQFLFEYFSETQRNKGNFPGRFSGRQFSNSRSEMNVSTLELGDSALYLCASSLGSGRTGREQFFGPGTRLTVL.

Only a few counts were recorded for this clonotype. The rearrangement uses TRBV5-6 and TRBJ2-1, with 12 bases matching TRBD2. This CDR3 spans 14 amino acids. From germline, CDR1 is SGHDT and CDR2 YYEEEE. The ends lost 3 bases at V and 9 bases at J; junction bases unmatched: 4. The CDR3 sequence is CASSSSGRAFEQFF. CDR3 in DNA: TGTGCCAGCAGCTCTAGCGGGAGGGCCTTTGAGCAGTTCTTC. The full variable domain, its missing parts supplied by reference TRBV5-6 and TRBJ2-1, is DAGVTQSPTHLIKTRGQQVTLRCSPKSGHDTVSWYQQALGQGPQFIFQYYEEEERQRGNFPDRFSGHQFPNYSSELNVNALLLGDSALYLCASSSSGRAFEQFFGPGTRLTVL.

The chain uses TRBV20-1 and TRBJ2-7; D is unresolved. Between the trimmed V and J ends, which lost 0 bases and 1 base, there was a span of 7 bases. This CDR3 region has 13 residues. Germline-derived CDR1 and CDR2 are DFQATT and SNEGSKA (reference sequence). This CDR3 is CSAREILSYEQYF. The CDR3 DNA reads as TGCAGTGCTAGAGAAATCCTTTCCTACGAGCAGTACTTC.

This clonotype was detected only a few times. The rearrangement joins TRBV27 to TRBJ1-6, with no clear D. This CDR3 is built from 12 residues. Germline V lookup: CDR1 MNHEY, CDR2 SMNVEV (reference sequence). Deletions cut 7 bases from V and 6 bases from J, with 7 bases between. The CDR3 DNA reads as TGTGCCAGCAAGTTGGGTAATTCACCCCTCCACTTT. It specifies CASKLGNSPLHF.

About this clonotype: A junction end diverges from the germline sequence, so it may reflect a read error. The chain recombines TRBV11-1 with TRBJ2-7, with no clear D. This CDR3 spans 15 amino acids. CDR1 is SGHAT and CDR2 is FQDESV in the germline V gene (reference sequence). The CDR3: CVSSLERKILPEQYF. For the CDR3, the DNA is TGTGTCAGCAGCTTAGAACGGAAGATACTTCCCGAGCAGTACTTC.

This clonotype has more than one count but fewer than ten. The chain uses TRBV4-2 and TRBJ2-1; D remains ambiguous. CDR3 length equals 12 residues. Germline V gene sequence: CDR1 LGHNA, CDR2 YNFKEQ. Trimming stripped 2 bases from V and 8 bases from J, with 7 bases between. CDR3 bases: TGTGCCAGCAGCCAAACCTTTTATGAGCAGTTCTTC. Protein: CASSQTFYEQFF.

The chain recombines TRBV6-1 with TRBJ2-1, with TRBD1 as a possible D gene (6 bases). CDR1 and CDR2 from the germline V gene are MNHNS and SASEGT. The CDR3 totals 14 residues. V was pared by 6 bases and J by 6 bases, with 15 bases between. The CDR3 loop reads CASRLTGSGNEQFF. In DNA form, the CDR3 reads TGTGCCAGCAGGCTCACAGGGAGTGGCAATGAGCAGTTCTTC.

The gene calls are TRBV15 and TRBJ2-1; 8 bases fit TRBD1. The length of the CDR3 is 15 residues. Per germline, CDR1 LNHNV and CDR2 YYDKDF (reference sequence). Trimming cost V 5 bases and J 9 bases; bases outside gene matches: 12. CDR3 in amino acids: CATSGDRIPSGEQFF. In DNA, the CDR3 is TGTGCCACCAGCGGGGACAGGATACCATCCGGTGAGCAGTTCTTC.

This chain connects TRBV12-3 or TRBV12-4 to TRBJ2-1; 12 positions match TRBD2. Losses at the gene ends were 5 bases for V and 4 bases for J; bases not matched to a gene: 12. The CDR3 is 18 amino acids. CDR3 in amino acids: CASSRSRLAGEGYNEQFF. CDR3 DNA sequence: TGTGCCAGCAGTCGTTCGCGACTAGCGGGAGAGGGTTACAATGAGCAGTTCTTC.

The chain is built from TRBV7-9 and TRBJ1-1; possible D gene TRBD1, 5 bases. This CDR3 region has 17 residues. Trimming cost V 5 bases and J 0 bases, with 19 bases left between them. Germline V gene lookup returns CDR1 SEHNR and CDR2 FQNEAQ (reference sequence). CDR3 amino acids: CASSPPGGLYMNTEAFF. The CDR3 region has the DNA TGTGCCAGCAGCCCCCCTGGGGGACTTTATATGAACACTGAAGCTTTCTTT.

The chain couples TRBV7-9 to TRBJ1-2; no reliable D call. The CDR3 loop spans 13 amino acids. The germline V gene encodes CDR1 SEHNR and CDR2 FQNEAQ (reference sequence). V gave up 6 bases and J gave up 6 bases, with 14 bases separating them. The CDR3 coding sequence is TGTGCCAGCAGTTTAAGTGCCCCGGATGGCTACACCTTC. It yields the protein CASSLSAPDGYTF.

This clonotype was observed a few times. This chain links TRBV10-3 with TRBJ1-2; D is perhaps TRBD1 (5 bases). With 5 bases removed from V and 0 bases from J, the gap between germline ends came to 10 bases. The CDR3 extends over 14 amino acids. From germline, CDR1 is ENHRY and CDR2 SYGVKD. CDR3 loop: CAISQGDTNYGYTF. Written as DNA, the CDR3 is TGTGCCATCAGTCAGGGAGACACTAACTATGGCTACACCTTC.

The chain employs TRBV20-1 and TRBJ2-1; no firm D call. CDR1 DFQATT and CDR2 SNEGSKA come from the germline V gene (reference sequence). Trimming cost V 0 bases and J 3 bases, with 12 bases left between them. This CDR3 is built from 15 residues. The CDR3 protein is CSARDSVLRYNEQFF. CDR3 sequence (DNA): TGCAGTGCTAGAGATTCGGTGTTACGCTACAATGAGCAGTTCTTC.

The V and J genes are TRBV6-2 or TRBV6-3 and TRBJ2-7; 12 nucleotides align to TRBD2. V lost 2 bases to trimming and J lost 4 bases; unmatched junction nucleotides: 9. Per the germline V gene, CDR1 is MNHEY and CDR2 is SVGEGT. CDR3 length: 17 amino acids. CDR3 sequence: CASSYPRTSGTAYEQYF. The CDR3 DNA reads as TGTGCCAGCAGTTACCCGCGGACTAGCGGGACGGCTTACGAGCAGTACTTC.

This clonotype showed up many times. The rearrangement joins TRBV20-1 to TRBJ2-1; 7 bases align to TRBD2. The J segment lost 4 bases and the V segment lost 3 bases, leaving 9 bases of the junction unmatched. Germline values: CDR1 DFQATT, CDR2 SNEGSKA (reference sequence). The CDR3 totals 15 residues. Here the CDR3 reads CSARALVGGYNEQFF. CDR3 DNA: TGCAGTGCTAGGGCCCTTGTGGGAGGGTACAATGAGCAGTTCTTC.

The chain recombines TRBV6-5 with TRBJ1-2; D ambiguous. Trimming left V 0 bases short and J 0 bases short, with 8 bases between. The germline CDR1 and CDR2 sequences are MNHEY and SVGAGI. The CDR3 covers 15 residues. The CDR3 coding sequence is TGTGCCAGCAGTTACTCTCTGTCAGCTAACTATGGCTACACCTTC. Translated, it gives CASSYSLSANYGYTF.

The chain carries TRBV29-1 and TRBJ2-1; D is uncertain. Trimming removed 0 bases from V and 8 bases from J, with 11 bases in between. From germline, CDR1 is SQVTM and CDR2 ANQGSEA. The CDR3 is 13 residues long. The CDR3 coding sequence is TGCAGCGTTGAAGATCTTCTAGTCGATGAGCAGTTCTTC. Its protein is CSVEDLLVDEQFF.

The rearrangement joins TRBV20-1 to TRBJ2-5; TRBD2 matches 8 bases. Germline-derived CDR1 and CDR2 are DFQATT and SNEGSKA (reference sequence). The CDR3 runs to 15 residues. V lost 3 bases to trimming and J lost 5 bases; unmatched junction nucleotides: 11. This CDR3 reads CSASWGLDPRETQYF. For the CDR3, the DNA is TGCAGTGCTAGTTGGGGACTAGACCCCAGGGAGACCCAGTACTTC.

This clonotype was observed a handful of times. The chain is built from TRBV24-1 and TRBJ2-1; unclear D gene. V lost 3 bases to trimming and J lost 3 bases, with 11 bases between them. The CDR3 runs to 15 residues. CDR1 KGHDR and CDR2 SFDVKD come from the germline V gene. The CDR3 DNA is TGTGCCACCAGTGATCCCAGGCGGCGCTACAATGAGCAGTTCTTC. Translated: CATSDPRRRYNEQFF.

This sequence joins TRBV6-2 or TRBV6-3 and TRBJ1-1; D is unclear. Germline-derived CDR1 and CDR2 are MNHEY and SVGEGT. The CDR3 loop spans 14 amino acids. The V end was cut by 2 bases, the J end by 5 bases, with 12 bases between. The DNA of the CDR3 is TGTGCCAGCAGTTACCTGTCGGGCGGTACTGAAGCTTTCTTT. Protein: CASSYLSGGTEAFF.

The chain has TRBV6-2 or TRBV6-3 and TRBJ2-2; weak D call: TRBD2 (6 bases). This CDR3 has 15 residues. V lost 6 bases and J 1 base, leaving 12 bases between the germline ends. The germline V gene has CDR1 MNHEY and CDR2 SVGEGT. CDR3 loop: CASRSAGWNTGELFF. The CDR3 DNA is TGTGCCAGCAGATCAGCGGGCTGGAACACCGGGGAGCTGTTTTTT.

The chain couples TRBV28 to TRBJ2-7; D gene uncertain. The CDR3 length is 14 residues. Germline assignment: CDR1 MDHEN and CDR2 SYDVKM. Trimming left V 3 bases short and J 2 bases short, with 11 bases between. The CDR3 protein is CASSFLRDPYEQYF. In nucleotides, the CDR3 is TGTGCCAGCAGTTTCCTTAGGGATCCCTACGAGCAGTACTTC.

This clonotype appeared a few times. The genes are TRBV30 and TRBJ2-2, with D tentatively TRBD1 or TRBD2 (6 bases each). Trimming cost V 3 bases and J 1 base, with 18 bases left between them. This CDR3 has 17 residues. CDR1 is GTSNPN, CDR2 SVGIG, per germline (reference sequence). The CDR3 DNA follows: TGTGCCTGGAGGGCCAACTGGGGGGCAGAGAACACCGGGGAGCTGTTTTTT. This codes for CAWRANWGAENTGELFF.

This chain joins TRBV5-4 and TRBJ2-7; D possibly corresponds to TRBD2 (5 bases). The V and J ends lost 2 bases and 5 bases respectively, with 11 bases between them. The V gene's germline CDR1 is SGHNT and CDR2 YYREEE (reference sequence). The CDR3 is 13 residues long. This CDR3 is CASSLWGDHEQYF. In DNA, the CDR3 is TGTGCCAGCAGCTTATGGGGAGACCACGAGCAGTACTTC.

The V call is TRBV20-1, the J call TRBJ2-1; 13 bases map to TRBD2. The J call is in doubt because the DNA end fits TRBJ2-7 better. The CDR3 runs 16 residues. Germline CDR1 DFQATT, CDR2 SNEGSKA (reference sequence). The chain's CDR3 is CSASLLLAGGVNEQYF. CDR3 nucleotides: TGCAGTGCTAGCCTTTTACTAGCGGGGGGGGTCAATGAGCAGTACTTC.

The chain uses TRBV5-1 and TRBJ2-1; 7 bases match TRBD1. This CDR3 is built from 15 residues. After removal of 4 bases from V and 6 bases from J, the junction contained 10 bases not matched to a gene. Germline V gene sequence: CDR1 SGHRS, CDR2 YFSETQ. The CDR3 DNA reads TGCGCCAGCAGCATCGGGACAGCCAGATTCAATGAGCAGTTCTTC. It encodes CASSIGTARFNEQFF. Complete variable domain (other parts from reference TRBV5-1 and TRBJ2-1): KAGVTQTPRYLIKTRGQQVTLSCSPISGHRSVSWYQQTPGQGLQFLFEYFSETQRNKGNFPGRFSGRQFSNSRSEMNVSTLELGDSALYLCASSIGTARFNEQFFGPGTRLTVL.